The 3 T cell receptor beta chains presented below share a single source sample, sequenced in a study of blood T cell repertoires in COVID-19. Produced via immunoSEQ multiplex PCR; TCRdb's table is partial and in-frame only. The sample consists of approximately 260,000 clones, 87% of them appearing once. The sequencing sample was made of PBMCs or T cells enriched from blood (not recorded which). The receptors here all came from a woman in her 30s with acute COVID-19.

The V and J genes are TRBV5-6 and TRBJ1-6, with D possibly TRBD1 on 5 matching bases. Germline V gene lookup returns CDR1 SGHDT and CDR2 YYEEEE. V lost 0 bases and J 3 bases, leaving 7 bases between the germline ends. The CDR3 contains 15 residues. This chain's CDR3 is CASSLGQLYNSPLHF. The CDR3 coding sequence is TGTGCCAGCAGCTTGGGACAGCTCTATAATTCACCCCTCCACTTT.

The genes are TRBV5-1 and TRBJ2-1, with 9 bases lining up with TRBD1. With V trimmed by 4 bases and J by 6 bases, 5 bases remained unmatched. CDR1 SGHRS and CDR2 YFSETQ come from the germline V gene. The CDR3 contains 14 residues. The CDR3, as DNA: TGCGCCAGCAGCCGGGGACAGGGAGGCAATGAGCAGTTCTTC. Its protein product is CASSRGQGGNEQFF.

The DNA for the CDR3 is TGCGCCAGCAGCACCCGACAGGGTAGGGACAATGAGCAGTTCTTC. Encoded protein: CASSTRQGRDNEQFF. J is TRBJ2-1 and V is TRBV5-1; 7 bases agree with TRBD1. Per the germline V gene, CDR1 is SGHRS and CDR2 is YFSETQ. This CDR3 is built from 15 residues. V was clipped by 4 bases and J by 5 bases; unmatched bases: 9. Supplemented by reference TRBV5-1 and TRBJ2-1, the full variable domain reads KAGVTQTPRYLIKTRGQQVTLSCSPISGHRSVSWYQQTPGQGLQFLFEYFSETQRNKGNFPGRFSGRQFSNSRSEMNVSTLELGDSALYLCASSTRQGRDNEQFFGPGTRLTVL.